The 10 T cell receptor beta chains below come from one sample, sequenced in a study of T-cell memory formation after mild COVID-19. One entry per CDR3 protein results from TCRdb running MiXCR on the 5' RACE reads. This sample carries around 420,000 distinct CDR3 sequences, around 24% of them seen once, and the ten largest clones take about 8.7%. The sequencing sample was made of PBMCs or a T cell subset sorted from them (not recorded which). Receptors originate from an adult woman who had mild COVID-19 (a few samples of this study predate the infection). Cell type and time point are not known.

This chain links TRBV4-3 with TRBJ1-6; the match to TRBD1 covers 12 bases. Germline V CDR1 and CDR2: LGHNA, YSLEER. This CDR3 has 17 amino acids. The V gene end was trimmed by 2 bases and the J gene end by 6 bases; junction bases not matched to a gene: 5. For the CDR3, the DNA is TGCGCCAGCAGCCAACGGGGACAGGGGGCGCGTAATTCACCCCTCCACTTT. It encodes CASSQRGQGARNSPLHF.

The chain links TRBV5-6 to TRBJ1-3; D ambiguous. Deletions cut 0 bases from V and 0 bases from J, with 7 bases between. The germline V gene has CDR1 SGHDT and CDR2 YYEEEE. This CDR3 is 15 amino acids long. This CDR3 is CASSLDTYSGNTIYF. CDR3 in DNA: TGTGCCAGCAGCTTGGACACTTACTCTGGAAACACCATATATTTT.

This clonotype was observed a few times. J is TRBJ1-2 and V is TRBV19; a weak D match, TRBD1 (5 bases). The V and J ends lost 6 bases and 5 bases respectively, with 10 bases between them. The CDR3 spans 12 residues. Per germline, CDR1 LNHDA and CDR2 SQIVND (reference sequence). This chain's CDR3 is CASSVGPYGYTF. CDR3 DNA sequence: TGTGCCAGTAGCGTGGGACCTTATGGCTACACCTTC.

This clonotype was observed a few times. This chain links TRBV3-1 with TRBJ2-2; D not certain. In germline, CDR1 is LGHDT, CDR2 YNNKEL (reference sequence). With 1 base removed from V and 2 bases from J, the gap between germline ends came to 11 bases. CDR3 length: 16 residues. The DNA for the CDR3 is TGTGCCAGCAGCCAAGGGCCCGCCCTTAACACCGGGGAGCTGTTTTTT. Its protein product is CASSQGPALNTGELFF. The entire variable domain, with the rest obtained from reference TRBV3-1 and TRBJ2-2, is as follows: DTAVSQTPKYLVTQMGNDKSIKCEQNLGHDTMYWYKQDSKKFLKIMFSYNNKELIINETVPNRFSPKSPDKAHLNLHINSLELGDSAVYFCASSQGPALNTGELFFGEGSRLTVL.

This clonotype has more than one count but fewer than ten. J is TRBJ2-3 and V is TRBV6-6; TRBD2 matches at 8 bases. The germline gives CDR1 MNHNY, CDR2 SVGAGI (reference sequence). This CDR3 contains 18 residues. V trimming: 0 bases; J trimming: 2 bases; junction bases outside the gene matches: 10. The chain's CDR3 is CASSYSAASGLITDTQYF. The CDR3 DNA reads TGTGCCAGCAGTTACTCCGCCGCTAGCGGGCTGATCACAGATACGCAGTATTTT.

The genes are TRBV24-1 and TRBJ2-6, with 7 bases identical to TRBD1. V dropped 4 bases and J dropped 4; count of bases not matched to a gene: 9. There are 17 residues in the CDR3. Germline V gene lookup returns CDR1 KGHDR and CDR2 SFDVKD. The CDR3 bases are TGTGCCACCAGTGACAGCACAGGGGCGTGGGGGGCCAACGTCCTGACTTTC. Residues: CATSDSTGAWGANVLTF.

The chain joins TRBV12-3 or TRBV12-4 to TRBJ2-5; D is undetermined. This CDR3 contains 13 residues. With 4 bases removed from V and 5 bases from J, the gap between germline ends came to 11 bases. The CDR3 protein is CASSSHQLETQYF. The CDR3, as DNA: TGTGCCAGCAGTTCGCACCAACTGGAGACCCAGTACTTC.

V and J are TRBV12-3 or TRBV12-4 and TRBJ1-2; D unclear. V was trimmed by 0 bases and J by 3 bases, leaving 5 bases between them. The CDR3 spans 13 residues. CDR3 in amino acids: CASSLAQYYGYTF. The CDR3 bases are TGTGCCAGCAGTTTAGCACAGTACTATGGCTACACCTTC.

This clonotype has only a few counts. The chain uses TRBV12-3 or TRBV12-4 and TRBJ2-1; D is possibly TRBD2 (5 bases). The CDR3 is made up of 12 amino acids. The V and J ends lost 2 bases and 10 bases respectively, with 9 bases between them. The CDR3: CASSLIRGEQFF. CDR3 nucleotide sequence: TGTGCCAGCAGTTTAATTCGAGGGGAGCAGTTCTTC.

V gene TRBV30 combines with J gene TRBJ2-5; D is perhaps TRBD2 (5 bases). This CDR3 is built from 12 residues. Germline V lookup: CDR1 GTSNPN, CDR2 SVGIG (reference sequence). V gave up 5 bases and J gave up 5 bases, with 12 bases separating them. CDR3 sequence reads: CAWGGPRETQYF. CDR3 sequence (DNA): TGTGCCTGGGGCGGGCCTAGGGAGACCCAGTACTTC.